These 29 T cell receptor beta chains share one sample of origin, sequenced in a study of cytomegalovirus exposure and HLA in healthy donors. The PCR ran on 60 Vbeta and 13 Jbeta primers. Measured with immunoSEQ multiplex PCR; TCRdb has only the in-frame clones, and not every one. The sample consists of some 120,000 clones, 80% of them appearing once. The sequenced material came from PBMCs. The receptors were gathered from a male donor in good health and CMV-seronegative.

This sequence joins TRBV15 and TRBJ2-3; D not resolved. V lost 0 bases and J lost 0, with 10 bases in between. This CDR3 region has 16 residues. CDR1 is LNHNV, CDR2 YYDKDF, per germline (reference sequence). DNA of the CDR3: TGTGCCACCAGCAGAGACAGGCGTACTAGCACAGATACGCAGTATTTT. As protein: CATSRDRRTSTDTQYF.

CDR3 bases: TGTGCCAGCAGAGGGACTTTCTACAATGAGCAGTTCTTC. It encodes CASRGTFYNEQFF. The chain couples TRBV25-1 to TRBJ2-1, with a tentative D call TRBD2 (6 bases). V shed 6 bases and J shed 3 bases, with 9 bases lying between them. Germline V gene sequence: CDR1 MGHDK, CDR2 SYGVNS. This CDR3 region has 13 residues.

The chain joins TRBV4-1 to TRBJ2-3, with TRBD2 identical over 9 bases. Trimming cost V 2 bases and J 0 bases; bases outside gene matches: 3. Germline CDR1 is MGHRA and CDR2 is YSYEKL. The CDR3 consists of 16 residues. For the CDR3, the DNA is TGCGCCAGCAGCCAACCGACTAGCGGAAGCACAGATACGCAGTATTTT. Protein product: CASSQPTSGSTDTQYF.

The gene calls are TRBV14 and TRBJ2-3; TRBD1 might be the D (6 bases). Germline lookup yields CDR1 SGHDN and CDR2 FVKESK. V shed 5 bases and J shed 4 bases, with 16 bases lying between them. There are 15 residues in the CDR3. The CDR3 bases are TGTGCCAGCAGCTATTCGTTACAGGGCGCAGATACGCAGTATTTT. It codes for CASSYSLQGADTQYF.

This chain joins TRBV5-8 and TRBJ1-4; no definite D call. With 1 base removed from V and 4 bases from J, the gap between germline ends came to 8 bases. The CDR3 sequence is 14 residues long. Germline assignment: CDR1 SGHTS and CDR2 YDEGEE. For the CDR3, the DNA is TGTGCCAGCAGCTTGAAACAGAATAATGAAAAACTGTTTTTT. Protein product: CASSLKQNNEKLFF.

The V call is TRBV2, the J call TRBJ2-1, with 8 bases fitting TRBD2. The trim removed 6 bases at V and 5 bases at J, leaving 12 bases unmatched. CDR3 length: 16 amino acids. The germline gives CDR1 SNHLY, CDR2 FYNNEI. CDR3 region: CASSFPGLESDNEQFF. The CDR3 DNA sequence: TGTGCCAGCAGCTTCCCGGGACTAGAATCTGACAATGAGCAGTTCTTC. The full variable domain, rest sourced from reference TRBV2 and TRBJ2-1, is EPEVTQTPSHQVTQMGQEVILRCVPISNHLYFYWYRQILGQKVEFLVSFYNNEISEKSEIFDDQFSVERPDGSNFTLKIRSTKLEDSAMYFCASSFPGLESDNEQFFGPGTRLTVL.

The chain links TRBV9 to TRBJ2-3; the match to TRBD1 covers 10 bases. CDR3 length: 17 residues. V was pared by 0 bases and J by 2 bases, with 6 bases of the junction left unmatched. CDR1 is SGDLS and CDR2 is YYNGEE in the germline V gene. Here the CDR3 DNA reads TGTGCCAGCAGCGTAGGGACAGGGGGTAAGAACACAGATACGCAGTATTTT. Protein sequence: CASSVGTGGKNTDTQYF.

The chain links TRBV7-9 to TRBJ1-1; D might be TRBD1 (6 bases). Germline loops: CDR1 SEHNR, CDR2 FQNEAQ (reference sequence). The CDR3 is 12 residues long. The germline V and J ends were trimmed by 4 bases and 6 bases, with 9 bases remaining between them. DNA of the CDR3: TGTGCCAGCAGCTCGGGACAACCTGAAGCTTTCTTT. Amino acids: CASSSGQPEAFF.

The CDR3 is CASSQDPGGAVTDTQYF. The CDR3 DNA reads TGTGCCAGCAGCCAAGACCCCGGGGGGGCCGTTACAGATACGCAGTATTTT. The gene calls are TRBV4-2 and TRBJ2-3, with 8 nucleotides matching TRBD2. The V and J ends lost 0 bases and 3 bases, in that order; junction bases with no gene match: 8. The V gene's germline CDR1 is LGHNA and CDR2 YNFKEQ. This CDR3 contains 17 residues.

A few counts support this clone. V is TRBV5-8 and J is TRBJ1-1; no clear D gene. V lost 2 bases, J lost 1 base, and 15 bases lay in between. CDR3 length: 16 residues. From germline, CDR1 is SGHTS and CDR2 YDEGEE. For the CDR3, the DNA is TGTGCCAGCAGCTTCCGATCCGCGGGAAGGAACACTGAAGCTTTCTTT. Amino acid sequence: CASSFRSAGRNTEAFF.

V gene TRBV15 combines with J gene TRBJ2-2, with D perhaps TRBD2 (6 bases). The CDR3 length is 16 residues. V lost 6 bases and J 0 bases, leaving 14 bases between the germline ends. CDR1 is LNHNV and CDR2 is YYDKDF in the germline V gene (reference sequence). CDR3 in DNA: TGTGCCACCAGTTCAAGGGACTCCGCGAACACCGGGGAGCTGTTTTTT. Translation gives CATSSRDSANTGELFF.

The V gene is TRBV6-6, the J gene TRBJ2-7; the D gene is possibly TRBD2 (5 bases). The CDR3 has 14 amino acids. Germline-derived CDR1 and CDR2 are MNHNY and SVGAGI (reference sequence). The V and J ends lost 6 bases and 4 bases respectively, with 16 bases between them. DNA of the CDR3: TGTGCCAGCAGCGCGGCCTGGGGAGAGTACGAGCAGTACTTC. This encodes CASSAAWGEYEQYF.

The chain is built from TRBV19 and TRBJ2-7; TRBD1 is a possible D gene (6 bases). The CDR3 sequence is 15 residues long. Trimming shortened V by 6 bases and J by 3 bases, and 18 bases separated the two germline ends. Germline lookup yields CDR1 LNHDA and CDR2 SQIVND (reference sequence). CDR3 coding DNA: TGTGCCAGTAGACCCGGGACAATGGTCTACTACGAGCAGTACTTC. This gives the protein CASRPGTMVYYEQYF.

Regarding this clone: Relative to the germline gene, one junction end is altered; a read error may explain this. The rearrangement links TRBV5-1 to TRBJ2-4; 8 positions match TRBD1. Per the germline V gene, CDR1 is SGHRS and CDR2 is YFSETQ. There are 19 residues in the CDR3. The CDR3 DNA reads TGCGCCAGCAGCCCCGGGGGCAGGGGGCTCGTTTGGACCAAAAACAGTCAGTACTTC. It encodes CASSPGGRGLVWTKNSQYF.

This clone was detected only a few times. This rearrangement joins TRBV27 to TRBJ1-2; tentatively, D is TRBD1 (6 bases). CDR1 and CDR2 (germline): MNHEY, SMNVEV (reference sequence). CDR3 length: 13 residues. V lost 6 bases, J lost 7 bases, and 15 bases lay in between. CDR3 loop: CASRTTNRAGYTF. The CDR3 bases are TGTGCCAGCAGAACAACAAACAGGGCTGGCTACACCTTC.

The rearrangement joins TRBV18 to TRBJ2-1, with 10 bases matching TRBD2. The CDR3 has 14 amino acids. The germline CDR1 and CDR2 sequences are KGHSH and LQKENI. With 4 bases clipped from V and 9 bases from J, the junction kept 6 bases outside the gene matches. Here the CDR3 reads CASSRERLAGEQFF. In DNA, the CDR3 is TGTGCCAGCTCACGTGAGAGACTAGCGGGTGAGCAGTTCTTC.

The chain couples TRBV10-1 to TRBJ1-1; D is unclear. Germline V gives CDR1 WNHNN, CDR2 SYGVQD (reference sequence). The CDR3 is 13 amino acids. V was cut by 3 bases and J by 0 bases, with 5 bases left in between. DNA for the CDR3: TGCGCCAGCAGTGAATTAGTGAACACTGAAGCTTTCTTT. It translates to CASSELVNTEAFF.

The table lists this clone with a count of one. The chain carries TRBV11-2 and TRBJ1-6, with D perhaps matching TRBD1 (5 bases). The germline gives CDR1 SGHAT, CDR2 FQNNGV. V lost 5 bases, J lost 10 bases, and 18 bases lay in between. The CDR3 length is 15 residues. The CDR3: CASSTPTGLGSPLHF. The CDR3 DNA reads as TGTGCCAGCAGCACCCCTACAGGTCTCGGGTCACCCCTCCACTTT.

The V and J genes are TRBV7-3 and TRBJ2-5; maybe TRBD1 (6 bases). Trimming took 5 bases from V and 0 from J, leaving 7 bases between them. Germline V gives CDR1 SGHTA, CDR2 FQGTGA. There are 13 residues in the CDR3. In DNA, the CDR3 is TGTGCCAGCAGCCAGGGGAACCAAGAGACCCAGTACTTC. This sequence encodes CASSQGNQETQYF.

On this clone: The junction and the germline gene differ at one end; a read error may be behind it. V is TRBV7-9 and J is TRBJ2-7; maybe TRBD1 (5 bases). Germline CDR1 and CDR2: SEHNR and FQNEAQ (reference sequence). This CDR3 spans 14 amino acids. The CDR3 spells CSSSLVQGSYEQYF. As DNA, the CDR3 is TGTTCCAGCAGCTTAGTGCAGGGCTCCTACGAGCAGTACTTC.

The chain combines TRBV29-1 with TRBJ1-2, with a tentative D call TRBD1 (5 bases). V lost 3 bases and J 7 bases, leaving 21 bases between the germline ends. The CDR3 is made up of 15 amino acids. The germline V gene encodes CDR1 SQVTM and CDR2 ANQGSEA. The CDR3 nucleotides read TGCAGCGTTGATTGGGCGGCAGGGAGGCGATTTGGCTACACCTTC. It yields the protein CSVDWAAGRRFGYTF.

The CDR3 reads CASSTRHGATGNTIYF. The CDR3 DNA reads TGTGCCAGCAGCACCAGACATGGGGCCACTGGAAACACCATATATTTT. The J gene is TRBJ1-3, the V gene TRBV28; TRBD1 might be the D (5 bases). The ends were cut back, 6 bases at V and 2 bases at J, with 17 bases in the middle. The germline V gene has CDR1 MDHEN and CDR2 SYDVKM. This CDR3 has 16 residues.

The J gene is TRBJ2-3, the V gene TRBV5-1; 8 bases are shared with TRBD1. The germline gives CDR1 SGHRS, CDR2 YFSETQ. The V and J ends lost 1 base and 2 bases, in that order; junction bases with no gene match: 3. The CDR3 totals 15 residues. CDR3 in DNA: TGCGCCAGCAGCTTGTCGGGACAGGTCACAGATACGCAGTATTTT. Residues: CASSLSGQVTDTQYF.

This clone was seen once. V is TRBV7-9 and J is TRBJ2-1; D is perhaps TRBD1 (6 bases). V was clipped by 4 bases and J by 1 base, with 14 bases between them. Looked up from germline, CDR1 is SEHNR and CDR2 is FQNEAQ (reference sequence). The CDR3 sequence is 16 residues long. The CDR3 reads CASSSLRGSSYNEQFF. CDR3 sequence (DNA): TGTGCCAGCAGCTCCCTCAGGGGTTCTTCCTACAATGAGCAGTTCTTC.

J is TRBJ1-1 and V is TRBV20-1; 7 positions agree with TRBD1. Germline CDR1 is DFQATT and CDR2 is SNEGSKA (reference sequence). The CDR3 runs to 11 residues. The CDR3 DNA reads TGCAGCCGACAGGGAATCACTGAAGCTTTCTTT. Amino acids: CSRQGITEAFF.

For this clone: This specimen includes other DNA sequences encoding the same CDR3. V usage is TRBV6-4 and J usage is TRBJ2-3; 8 positions agree with TRBD2. Germline CDR1 reads MRHNA; CDR2 reads SNTAGT. The CDR3 length is 14 residues. V lost 3 bases and J lost 1; bases outside the gene matches: 0. Written as DNA, the CDR3 is TGTGCCAGCAGTGAAGCGGGAGGCACAGATACGCAGTATTTT. Its translation: CASSEAGGTDTQYF.

CDR3 bases: TGTGCCAGCAGTCCCCAAGCCCTTGGAGAGGGCTACACCTTC. As protein: CASSPQALGEGYTF. The V gene is TRBV27, the J gene TRBJ1-2; D is unresolved. Between the trimmed V and J ends, which lost 5 bases and 8 bases, there was a span of 18 bases. CDR1 and CDR2 (germline): MNHEY, SMNVEV (reference sequence). CDR3 length: 14 amino acids.

The chain carries TRBV18 and TRBJ2-7; TRBD1 aligns across 7 bases. The CDR3 covers 14 residues. Germline loops: CDR1 KGHSH, CDR2 LQKENI. V shed 3 bases, J shed 4 bases, and the junction held 6 bases outside the gene matches. CDR3 protein: CASSPRGGSYEQYF. CDR3 DNA: TGTGCCAGCTCACCGAGAGGGGGCTCGTACGAGCAGTACTTC.

The CDR3 protein is CASSQEPVNEQFF. The CDR3 nucleotides are TGCGCCAGCAGCCAAGAGCCGGTCAATGAGCAGTTCTTC. The chain joins TRBV4-1 to TRBJ2-1; no firm D call. V was shortened by 0 bases and J by 6 bases, with 6 bases between the two germline ends. The germline V gene encodes CDR1 MGHRA and CDR2 YSYEKL. CDR3 length: 13 residues.